The clone carrying this T cell receptor (beta chain) was recorded a few times. The antigen remains undetermined. This record comes from a study of T cell repertoires in cytomegalovirus infection. As for the study in general: Public TCR beta signatures indicated both CMV infection and matching HLA type.

From germline, CDR1 is ENHRY and CDR2 SYGVKD. The germline V and J ends were trimmed by 6 bases and 1 base, with 12 bases remaining between them. This CDR3 has 15 amino acids. Overall study results and limits: HLA-C-restricted CMV clonotypes gave the most frequent clonotype in two of eight donors.

From the reads, TCRdb called clonotypes with MiXCR, one entry per CDR3 protein. The sample gives under 800,000 distinct CDR3 sequences, 20% to 30% of which show up once; less than 9.5% is in the top ten. The sequenced sample consisted of CD8+ T cells from PBMCs. The chain couples TRBV10-3 to TRBJ2-2; either TRBD1 or TRBD2 may supply D (5 bases each). The origin of this receptor is a human donor in good health (CMV status not recorded). Some clones in this sample may be carry-over from other donors' samples. DNA of the CDR3: TGTGCCATCAGGACGGGACCCAGGAACACCGGGGAGCTGTTTTTT. This codes for CAIRTGPRNTGELFF.